The next 21 T cell receptor beta chains were all read from a single sample in a study of T cell repertoires in ileal Crohn's disease. Documented time point: inflamed ileum from the surgical specimen. Libraries were prepared by immunoSEQ multiplex PCR; TCRdb keeps only in-frame clonotypes and omits some of them. The sample lists roughly 15,000 clones; about three quarters were seen once. Source material: ileal tissue. These receptors were collected from an adult with Crohn's disease.

The rearrangement joins TRBV9 to TRBJ2-2, with a possible D match to TRBD1 (5 bases). The CDR3 covers 14 residues. Germline loops: CDR1 SGDLS, CDR2 YYNGEE. Trimming took 0 bases from V and 7 from J, leaving 10 bases between them. The CDR3 nucleotides read TGTGCCAGCAGCGTAGTTCCTCAGGGCGGGGAGCTGTTTTTT. Translated, it gives CASSVVPQGGELFF.

In this sample, this clone turned up once. The V gene is TRBV9, the J gene TRBJ2-1; no definite D call. The germline V gene encodes CDR1 SGDLS and CDR2 YYNGEE. The CDR3 contains 14 residues. V shed 0 bases and J shed 10 bases, with 14 bases lying between them. The CDR3 loop is CASSVALAVPEQFF. CDR3 sequence (DNA): TGTGCCAGCAGCGTAGCGTTAGCCGTGCCGGAGCAGTTCTTC.

The V and J genes are TRBV10-3 and TRBJ2-2; D perhaps matches TRBD1 (6 bases). V dropped 2 bases and J dropped 5 bases, with 6 bases sitting between them. The CDR3 extends over 13 amino acids. Germline CDR1 reads ENHRY; CDR2 reads SYGVKD. CDR3 coding DNA: TGTGCCATCAGTGAGCAGGGGACCGGGGAGCTGTTTTTT. It encodes CAISEQGTGELFF.

The rearrangement joins TRBV2 to TRBJ2-7; possible D gene TRBD1, 5 bases. Germline V CDR1 and CDR2: SNHLY, FYNNEI. Trimming left V 3 bases short and J 6 bases short, with 12 bases between. CDR3 length: 13 residues. The CDR3, as DNA: TGTGCCAGCAGTGACCAGGGTCCCGGCGAGCAGTACTTC. This translates into CASSDQGPGEQYF.

J is TRBJ2-2 and V is TRBV11-2; 11 bases line up with TRBD2. CDR1 is SGHAT, CDR2 FQNNGV, per germline. The trim removed 6 bases at V and 11 bases at J, leaving 14 bases unmatched. There are 16 residues in the CDR3. CDR3 sequence reads: CASSPGIAGGPGELFF. The CDR3 DNA reads TGTGCCAGCAGTCCCGGGATAGCGGGAGGGCCAGGAGAGCTGTTTTTT.

The gene calls are TRBV5-1 and TRBJ1-5; no clear D gene. Germline loops: CDR1 SGHRS, CDR2 YFSETQ. Trimming took off 3 bases at V and 6 bases at J, with 10 bases between the two ends. The CDR3 has 13 amino acids. CDR3 protein: CASSYSAGQPQHF. CDR3 nucleotides: TGCGCCAGCAGCTACAGCGCCGGTCAGCCCCAGCATTTT.

The rearrangement links TRBV5-1 to TRBJ2-7; TRBD1 matches at 8 bases. The germline V gene has CDR1 SGHRS and CDR2 YFSETQ. The CDR3 contains 15 residues. The V gene end was trimmed by 3 bases and the J gene end by 7 bases; junction bases not matched to a gene: 12. CDR3 in amino acids: CASSSASTGAGEQYF. The DNA for the CDR3 is TGCGCCAGCAGCTCCGCCTCGACAGGGGCCGGGGAGCAGTACTTC.

The genes are TRBV7-2 and TRBJ1-2, with 8 bases lining up with TRBD1. This CDR3 region has 16 residues. Germline V gene sequence: CDR1 SGHTA, CDR2 FQGNSA. Trimming cost V 1 base and J 4 bases; bases outside gene matches: 8. The CDR3 DNA sequence: TGTGCCAGCAGCTTAGGGCCGGACAGGGACATCTATGGCTACACCTTC. This gives the protein CASSLGPDRDIYGYTF. Combining the CDR3 with reference TRBV7-2 and TRBJ1-2 gives the whole variable domain GAGVSQSPSNKVTEKGKDVELRCDPISGHTALYWYRQSLGQGLEFLIYFQGNSAPDKSGLPSDRFSAERTGGSVSTLTIQRTQQEDSAVYLCASSLGPDRDIYGYTFGSGTRLTVV.

The gene calls are TRBV28 and TRBJ1-2, with TRBD1 matching over 10 bases. V dropped 3 bases and J dropped 6; count of bases not matched to a gene: 10. Germline V CDR1 and CDR2: MDHEN, SYDVKM. The CDR3 is 16 amino acids. The CDR3 region is CASSFVVPGQGNGYTF. The CDR3 coding sequence is TGTGCCAGCAGTTTTGTTGTCCCGGGACAGGGGAATGGCTACACCTTC.

The V call is TRBV27, the J call TRBJ1-5; D is undetermined. CDR3 length: 13 amino acids. The V gene's germline CDR1 is MNHEY and CDR2 SMNVEV (reference sequence). The germline V and J ends were trimmed by 3 bases and 7 bases, with 10 bases remaining between them. The CDR3 bases are TGTGCCAGCAGTTTGAGCCGTTGGCAGCCCCAGCATTTT. Its translation is CASSLSRWQPQHF.

The rearrangement links TRBV6-5 to TRBJ2-1; 9 nucleotides match TRBD2. Germline CDR1 MNHEY, CDR2 SVGAGI. CDR3 length: 15 amino acids. The junction had 11 bases not matched to a gene; V was cut back by 6 bases and J by 8 bases. DNA for the CDR3: TGTGCCAGCAGCCGCGGCGGGGGGGGAGGGGATGAGCAGTTCTTC. Translated: CASSRGGGGGDEQFF.

Judged by abundance, this clone is medium-sized (0.01 to 0.1%). This chain connects TRBV28 to TRBJ2-7, with D possibly being TRBD2 (7 bases). CDR3 size: 13 residues. CDR1 and CDR2 (germline): MDHEN, SYDVKM. This CDR3 is CAGGGTAPYEQYF. CDR3 DNA sequence: TGTGCTGGGGGGGGCACCGCTCCCTACGAGCAGTACTTC.

This clone occurred once. At one boundary the junction diverges from the germline segment, which might be a read error. This chain connects TRBV11-2 to TRBJ1-1; a weak D match, TRBD1 (5 bases). The germline V gene encodes CDR1 SGHAT and CDR2 FQNNGV. The CDR3 sequence is 11 residues long. The CDR3 reads CASTLQDEAFF. The CDR3 region has the DNA TGTGCCAGCACCTTACAGGACGAAGCTTTCTTT.

The J gene is TRBJ2-5, the V gene TRBV11-2; D may correspond to TRBD1 or TRBD2 (6 bases each). There are 15 residues in the CDR3. CDR1 is SGHAT and CDR2 is FQNNGV in the germline V gene. The V and J ends lost 1 base and 3 bases respectively, with 12 bases between them. CDR3 protein: CASSLALRGEETQYF. In nucleotides, the CDR3 is TGTGCCAGCAGCTTAGCTCTAAGGGGGGAAGAGACCCAGTACTTC.

The chain couples TRBV5-4 to TRBJ2-7; D unclear. The CDR3 length is 13 residues. Deletions cut 4 bases from V and 3 bases from J, with 11 bases between. CDR1 SGHNT and CDR2 YYREEE come from the germline V gene (reference sequence). CDR3: CASSVMGVYEQYF. The CDR3 nucleotides read TGTGCCAGCAGCGTGATGGGTGTCTACGAGCAGTACTTC.

CDR3 in DNA: TGTGCCAGCAGTTACGGGAGGGGCAATGAGCAGTTCTTC. Protein product: CASSYGRGNEQFF. The chain has TRBV6-5 and TRBJ2-1, with 7 positions matching TRBD2. CDR3 length equals 13 residues. V lost 2 bases, J lost 6 bases, and 1 base stayed unmatched. Germline lookup yields CDR1 MNHEY and CDR2 SVGAGI.

This chain connects TRBV28 to TRBJ1-1; maybe TRBD1 (5 bases). The V end lost 7 bases, the J end lost 5 bases, and 11 bases lay between the germline ends. The CDR3 runs to 12 residues. The germline gives CDR1 MDHEN, CDR2 SYDVKM. The CDR3 is CASTRGETEAFF. The CDR3 nucleotides are TGTGCCAGCACTAGGGGAGAAACTGAAGCTTTCTTT.

This clone has a handful of counts. The chain uses TRBV5-5 and TRBJ1-6; the D is unclear. The germline V gene encodes CDR1 SGHKS and CDR2 YYEKEE (reference sequence). This CDR3 spans 16 amino acids. The V gene lost 5 bases and the J gene lost 0 bases, with 12 bases spanning the gap. The CDR3 DNA reads as TGTGCCAGCAGTTCCTACACGAGCTCCTATAATTCACCCCTCCACTTT. This gives the protein CASSSYTSSYNSPLHF. The full variable domain, its missing parts supplied by reference TRBV5-5 and TRBJ1-6, is DAGVTQSPTHLIKTRGQQVTLRCSPISGHKSVSWYQQVLGQGPQFIFQYYEKEERGRGNFPDRFSARQFPNYSSELNVNALLLGDSALYLCASSSYTSSYNSPLHFGNGTRLTVT.

On this clone: This sample also contains other DNA sequences that code for the same CDR3. The rearrangement links TRBV5-1 to TRBJ2-7, with D uncertain. This CDR3 contains 14 residues. Germline V gives CDR1 SGHRS, CDR2 YFSETQ. Trimming took 3 bases from V and 0 from J, leaving 10 bases between them. The CDR3 DNA follows: TGCGCCAGCAGCTCGACCACACACTCCTACGAGCAGTACTTC. Translated: CASSSTTHSYEQYF.

The gene calls are TRBV7-9 and TRBJ1-5, with D unresolved. V was clipped by 6 bases and J by 7 bases, with 10 bases between them. CDR1 is SEHNR, CDR2 FQNEAQ, per germline (reference sequence). The CDR3 length is 12 residues. Here the CDR3 DNA reads TGTGCCAGCAGTACGGGGTCCCAGCCCCAGCATTTT. It is translated as CASSTGSQPQHF.

This clone was counted once. This chain connects TRBV6-6 to TRBJ2-1; D gene ambiguous. The V gene's germline CDR1 is MNHNY and CDR2 SVGAGI (reference sequence). Trimming pared 2 bases from V and 0 bases from J, leaving 8 bases between. The CDR3 length is 15 residues. DNA of the CDR3: TGTGCCAGCAGTTACGAGCAGAGCTCCTACAATGAGCAGTTCTTC. This codes for CASSYEQSSYNEQFF.